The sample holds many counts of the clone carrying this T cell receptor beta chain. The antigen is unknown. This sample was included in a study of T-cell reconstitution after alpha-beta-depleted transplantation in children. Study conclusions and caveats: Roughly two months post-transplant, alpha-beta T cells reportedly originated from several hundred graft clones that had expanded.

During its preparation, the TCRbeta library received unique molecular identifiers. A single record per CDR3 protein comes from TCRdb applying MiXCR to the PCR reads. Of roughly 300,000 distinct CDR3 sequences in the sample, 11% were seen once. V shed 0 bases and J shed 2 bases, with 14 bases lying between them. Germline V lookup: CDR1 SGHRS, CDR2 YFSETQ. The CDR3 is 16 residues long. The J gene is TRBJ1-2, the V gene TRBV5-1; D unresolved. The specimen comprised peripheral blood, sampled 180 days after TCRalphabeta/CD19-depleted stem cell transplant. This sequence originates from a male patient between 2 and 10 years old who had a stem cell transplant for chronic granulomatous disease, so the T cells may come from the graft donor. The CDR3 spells CASSLETASLNYGYTF. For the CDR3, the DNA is TGCGCCAGCAGCTTGGAAACAGCTTCATTGAACTATGGCTACACCTTC.